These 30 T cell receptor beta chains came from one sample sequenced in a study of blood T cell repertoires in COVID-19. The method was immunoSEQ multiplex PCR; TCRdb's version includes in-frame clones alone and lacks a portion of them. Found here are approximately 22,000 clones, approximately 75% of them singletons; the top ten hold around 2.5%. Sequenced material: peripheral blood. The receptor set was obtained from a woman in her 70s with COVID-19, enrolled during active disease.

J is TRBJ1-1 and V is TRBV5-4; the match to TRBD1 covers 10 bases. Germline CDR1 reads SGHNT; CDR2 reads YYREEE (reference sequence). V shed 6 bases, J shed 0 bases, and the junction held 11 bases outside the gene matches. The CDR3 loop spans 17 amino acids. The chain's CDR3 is CASKGGQGTTMNTEAFF. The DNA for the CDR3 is TGTGCCAGCAAGGGGGGACAGGGGACTACCATGAACACTGAAGCTTTCTTT.

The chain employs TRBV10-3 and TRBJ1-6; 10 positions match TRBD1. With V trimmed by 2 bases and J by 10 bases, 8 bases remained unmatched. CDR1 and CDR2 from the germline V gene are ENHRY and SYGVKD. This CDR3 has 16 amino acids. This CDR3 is CAISEPTTGGNSPLHF. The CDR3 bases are TGTGCCATCAGTGAGCCGACGACAGGGGGCAACTCACCCCTCCACTTT.

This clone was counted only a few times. The CDR3 nucleotides are TGTGCCAGCAGCTGGGGGGTAGGCACTGAAGCTTTCTTT. This sequence encodes CASSWGVGTEAFF. The V and J genes are TRBV7-3 and TRBJ1-1; D is perhaps TRBD1 (5 bases). V dropped 4 bases and J dropped 4 bases, with 10 bases sitting between them. CDR1 is SGHTA, CDR2 FQGTGA, per germline. The CDR3 is 13 residues long.

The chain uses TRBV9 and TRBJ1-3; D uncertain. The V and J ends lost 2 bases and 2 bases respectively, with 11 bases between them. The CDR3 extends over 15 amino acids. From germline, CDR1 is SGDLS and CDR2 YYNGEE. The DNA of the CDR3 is TGTGCCAGCAGCGTGTCCGGTGCGGCTGGAAACACCATATATTTT. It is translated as CASSVSGAAGNTIYF.

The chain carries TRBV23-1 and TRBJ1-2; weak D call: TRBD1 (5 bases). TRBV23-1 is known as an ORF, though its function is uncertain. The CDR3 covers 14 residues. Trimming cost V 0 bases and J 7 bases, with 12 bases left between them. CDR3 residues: CASSQSRGVLGYTF. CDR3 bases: TGCGCCAGCAGTCAATCACGGGGGGTTCTTGGCTACACCTTC.

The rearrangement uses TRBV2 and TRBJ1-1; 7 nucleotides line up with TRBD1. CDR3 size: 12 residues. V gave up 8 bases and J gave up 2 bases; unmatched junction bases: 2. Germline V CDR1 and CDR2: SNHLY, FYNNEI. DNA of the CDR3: TGTGCCAGCCGGGACAGCAACACTGAAGCTTTCTTT. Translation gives CASRDSNTEAFF. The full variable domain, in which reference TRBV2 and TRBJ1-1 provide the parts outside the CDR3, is EPEVTQTPSHQVTQMGQEVILRCVPISNHLYFYWYRQILGQKVEFLVSFYNNEISEKSEIFDDQFSVERPDGSNFTLKIRSTKLEDSAMYFCASRDSNTEAFFGQGTRLTVV.

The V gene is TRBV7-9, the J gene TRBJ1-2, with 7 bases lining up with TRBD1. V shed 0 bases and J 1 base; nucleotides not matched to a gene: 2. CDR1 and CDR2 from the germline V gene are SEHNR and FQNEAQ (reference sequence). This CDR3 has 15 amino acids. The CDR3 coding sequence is TGTGCCAGCAGCTTAGCACAGGGGCTTAACTATGGCTACACCTTC. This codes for CASSLAQGLNYGYTF.

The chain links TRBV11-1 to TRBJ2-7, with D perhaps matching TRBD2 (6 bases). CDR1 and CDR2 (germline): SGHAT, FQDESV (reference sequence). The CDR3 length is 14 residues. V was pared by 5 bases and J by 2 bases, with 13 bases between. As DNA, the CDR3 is TGTGCCAGCAGCCTCAGGAGGGGCCCCTACGAGCAGTACTTC. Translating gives CASSLRRGPYEQYF.

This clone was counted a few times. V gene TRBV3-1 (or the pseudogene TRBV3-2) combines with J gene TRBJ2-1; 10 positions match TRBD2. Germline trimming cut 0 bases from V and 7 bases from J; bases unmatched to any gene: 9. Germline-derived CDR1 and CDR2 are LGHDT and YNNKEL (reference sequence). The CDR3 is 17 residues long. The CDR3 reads CASSQERSGRARNEQFF. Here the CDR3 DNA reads TGTGCCAGCAGCCAAGAAAGGAGCGGGAGGGCCCGAAATGAGCAGTTCTTC.

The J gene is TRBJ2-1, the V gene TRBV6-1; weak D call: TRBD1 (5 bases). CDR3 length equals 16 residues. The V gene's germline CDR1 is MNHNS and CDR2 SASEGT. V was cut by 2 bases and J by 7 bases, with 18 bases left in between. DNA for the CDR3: TGTGCCAGCAGTGAACAGGGTCGGTGGGTCCGGAATGAGCAGTTCTTC. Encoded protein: CASSEQGRWVRNEQFF.

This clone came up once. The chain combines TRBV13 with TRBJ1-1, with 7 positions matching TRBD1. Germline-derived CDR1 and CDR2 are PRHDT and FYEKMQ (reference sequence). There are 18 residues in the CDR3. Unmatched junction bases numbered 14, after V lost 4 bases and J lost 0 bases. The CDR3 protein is CASSSGGTAKIMNTEAFF. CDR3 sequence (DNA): TGTGCCAGCAGCTCGGGCGGGACAGCCAAAATCATGAACACTGAAGCTTTCTTT. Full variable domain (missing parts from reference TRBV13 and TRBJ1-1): AAGVIQSPRHLIKEKRETATLKCYPIPRHDTVYWYQQGPGQDPQFLISFYEKMQSDKGSIPDRFSAQQFSDYHSELNMSSLELGDSALYFCASSSGGTAKIMNTEAFFGQGTRLTVV.

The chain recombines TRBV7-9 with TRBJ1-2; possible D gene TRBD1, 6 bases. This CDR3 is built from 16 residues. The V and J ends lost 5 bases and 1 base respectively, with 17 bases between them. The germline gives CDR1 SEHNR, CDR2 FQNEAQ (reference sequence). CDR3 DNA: TGTGCCAGCAGCCCGTCCCCGGCCAGGGGTAACTATGGCTACACCTTC. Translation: CASSPSPARGNYGYTF.

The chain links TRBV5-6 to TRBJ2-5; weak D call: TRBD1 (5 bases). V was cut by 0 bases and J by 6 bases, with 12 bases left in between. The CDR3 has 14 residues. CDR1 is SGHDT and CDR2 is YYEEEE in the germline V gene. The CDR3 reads CASSLAAGKKTQYF. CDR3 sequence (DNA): TGTGCCAGCAGCTTGGCGGCAGGGAAGAAGACCCAGTACTTC.

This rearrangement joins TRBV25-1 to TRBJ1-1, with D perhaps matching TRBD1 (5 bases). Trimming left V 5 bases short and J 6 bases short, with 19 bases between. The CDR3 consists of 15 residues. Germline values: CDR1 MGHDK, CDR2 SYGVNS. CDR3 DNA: TGTGCCAGCAGTCCTCACGAGGCAGGGAAGGCTGAAGCTTTCTTT. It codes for CASSPHEAGKAEAFF.

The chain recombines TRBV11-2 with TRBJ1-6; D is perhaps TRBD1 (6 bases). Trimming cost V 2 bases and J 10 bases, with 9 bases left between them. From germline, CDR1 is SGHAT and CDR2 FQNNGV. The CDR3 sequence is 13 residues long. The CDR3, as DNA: TGTGCCAGCAGCTTACCGGGGGGCTCACCCCTCCACTTT. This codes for CASSLPGGSPLHF.

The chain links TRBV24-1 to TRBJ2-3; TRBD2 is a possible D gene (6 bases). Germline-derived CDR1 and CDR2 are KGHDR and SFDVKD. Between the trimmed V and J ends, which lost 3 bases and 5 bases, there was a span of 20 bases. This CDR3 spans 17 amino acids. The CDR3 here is CATSDPGSTPGGDTQYF. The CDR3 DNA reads TGTGCCACCAGTGATCCGGGGTCGACCCCCGGGGGAGATACGCAGTATTTT.

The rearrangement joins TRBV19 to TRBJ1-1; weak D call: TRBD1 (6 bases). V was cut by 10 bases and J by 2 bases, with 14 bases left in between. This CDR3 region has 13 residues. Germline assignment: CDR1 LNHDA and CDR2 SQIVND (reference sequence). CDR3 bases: TGTGCCATCCAAGGGACACTCAACACTGAAGCTTTCTTT. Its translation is CAIQGTLNTEAFF.

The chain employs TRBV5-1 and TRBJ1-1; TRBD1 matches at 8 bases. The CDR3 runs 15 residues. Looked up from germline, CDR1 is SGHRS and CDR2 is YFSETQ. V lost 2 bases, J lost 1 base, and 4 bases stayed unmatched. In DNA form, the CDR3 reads TGCGCCAGCAGCTTTTCCGGGACAGGGAACACTGAAGCTTTCTTT. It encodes CASSFSGTGNTEAFF. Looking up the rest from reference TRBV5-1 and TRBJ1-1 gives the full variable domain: KAGVTQTPRYLIKTRGQQVTLSCSPISGHRSVSWYQQTPGQGLQFLFEYFSETQRNKGNFPGRFSGRQFSNSRSEMNVSTLELGDSALYLCASSFSGTGNTEAFFGQGTRLTVV.

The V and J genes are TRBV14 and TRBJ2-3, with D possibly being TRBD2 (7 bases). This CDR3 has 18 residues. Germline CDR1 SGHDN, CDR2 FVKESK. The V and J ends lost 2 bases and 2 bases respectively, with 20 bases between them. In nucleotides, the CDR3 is TGTGCCAGCAGCCAACGCCCACACTGGGGGGGCATCACAGATACGCAGTATTTT. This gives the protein CASSQRPHWGGITDTQYF.

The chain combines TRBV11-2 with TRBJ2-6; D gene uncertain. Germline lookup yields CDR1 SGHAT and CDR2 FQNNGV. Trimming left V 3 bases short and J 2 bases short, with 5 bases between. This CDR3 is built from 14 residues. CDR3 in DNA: TGTGCCAGCAGCTTGAGCGCTGGGGCCAACGTCCTGACTTTC. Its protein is CASSLSAGANVLTF.

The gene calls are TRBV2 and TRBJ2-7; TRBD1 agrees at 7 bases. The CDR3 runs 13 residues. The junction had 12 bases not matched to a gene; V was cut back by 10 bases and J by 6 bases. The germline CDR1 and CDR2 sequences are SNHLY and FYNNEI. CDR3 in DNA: TGTGCCAACAACTTTGACAGGGAACGCGAGCAGTACTTC. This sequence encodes CANNFDREREQYF.

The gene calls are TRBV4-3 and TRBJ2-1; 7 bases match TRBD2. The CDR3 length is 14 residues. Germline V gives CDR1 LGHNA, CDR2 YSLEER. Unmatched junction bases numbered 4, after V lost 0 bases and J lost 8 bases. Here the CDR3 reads CASSQEGLQDEQFF. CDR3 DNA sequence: TGCGCCAGCAGCCAAGAGGGACTACAGGATGAGCAGTTCTTC.

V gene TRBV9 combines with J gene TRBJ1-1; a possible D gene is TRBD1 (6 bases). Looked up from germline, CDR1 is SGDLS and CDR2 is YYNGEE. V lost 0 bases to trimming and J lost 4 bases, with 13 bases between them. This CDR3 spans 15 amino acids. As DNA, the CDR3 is TGTGCCAGCAGCGTAGAGGGGGTGGGGCTCACTGAAGCTTTCTTT. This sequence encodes CASSVEGVGLTEAFF.

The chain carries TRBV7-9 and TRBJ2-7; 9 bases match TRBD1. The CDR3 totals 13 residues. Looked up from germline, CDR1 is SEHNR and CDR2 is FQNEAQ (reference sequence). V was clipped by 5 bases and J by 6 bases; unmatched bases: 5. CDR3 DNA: TGTGCCAGCAGCCAGGGGACAGGGCGCGAGCAGTACTTC. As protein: CASSQGTGREQYF.

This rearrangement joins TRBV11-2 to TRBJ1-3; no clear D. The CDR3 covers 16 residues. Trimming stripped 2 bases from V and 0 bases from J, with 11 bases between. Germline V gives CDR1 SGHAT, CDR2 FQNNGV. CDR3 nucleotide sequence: TGTGCCAGCAGCTTACAAGCCTCCCGCTCTGGAAACACCATATATTTT. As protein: CASSLQASRSGNTIYF.

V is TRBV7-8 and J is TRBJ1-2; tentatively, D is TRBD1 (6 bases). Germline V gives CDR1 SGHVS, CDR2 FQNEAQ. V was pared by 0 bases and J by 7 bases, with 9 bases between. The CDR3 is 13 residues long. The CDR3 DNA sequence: TGTGCCAGCAGCTTAGCGGGGGCTGGTGGCTACACCTTC. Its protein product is CASSLAGAGGYTF. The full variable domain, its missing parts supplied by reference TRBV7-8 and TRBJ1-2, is GAGVSQSPRYKVAKRGQDVALRCDPISGHVSLFWYQQALGQGPEFLTYFQNEAQLDKSGLPSDRFFAERPEGSVSTLKIQRTQQEDSAVYLCASSLAGAGGYTFGSGTRLTVV.

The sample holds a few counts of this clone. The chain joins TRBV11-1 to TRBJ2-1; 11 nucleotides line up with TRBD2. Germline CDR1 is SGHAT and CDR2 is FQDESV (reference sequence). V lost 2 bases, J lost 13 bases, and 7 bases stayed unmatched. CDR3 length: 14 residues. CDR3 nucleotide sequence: TGTGCCAGCAGCTTATCCTCTAGCGGGGGGCCACAGTTCTTC. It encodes CASSLSSSGGPQFF.

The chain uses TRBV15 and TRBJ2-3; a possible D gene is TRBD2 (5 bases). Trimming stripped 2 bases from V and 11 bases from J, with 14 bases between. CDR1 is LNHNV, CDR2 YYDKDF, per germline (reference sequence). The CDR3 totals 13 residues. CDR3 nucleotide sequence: TGTGCCACCAGCAGAACAGCAGCGGATTTGCAGTATTTT. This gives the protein CATSRTAADLQYF.

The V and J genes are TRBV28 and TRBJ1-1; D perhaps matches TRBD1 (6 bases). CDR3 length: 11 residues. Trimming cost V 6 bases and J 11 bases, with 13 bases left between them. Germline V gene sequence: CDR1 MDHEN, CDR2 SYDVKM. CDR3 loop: CASSIQGLAFF. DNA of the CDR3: TGTGCCAGCAGCATCCAGGGGCTGGCTTTCTTT.

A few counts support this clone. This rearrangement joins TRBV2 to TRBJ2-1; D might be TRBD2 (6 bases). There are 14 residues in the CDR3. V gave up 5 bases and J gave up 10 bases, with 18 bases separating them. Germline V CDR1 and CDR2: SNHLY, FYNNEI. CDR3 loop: CASSRPGTRQEQFF. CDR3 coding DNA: TGTGCCAGCAGTCGTCCCGGGACTCGGCAGGAGCAGTTCTTC.